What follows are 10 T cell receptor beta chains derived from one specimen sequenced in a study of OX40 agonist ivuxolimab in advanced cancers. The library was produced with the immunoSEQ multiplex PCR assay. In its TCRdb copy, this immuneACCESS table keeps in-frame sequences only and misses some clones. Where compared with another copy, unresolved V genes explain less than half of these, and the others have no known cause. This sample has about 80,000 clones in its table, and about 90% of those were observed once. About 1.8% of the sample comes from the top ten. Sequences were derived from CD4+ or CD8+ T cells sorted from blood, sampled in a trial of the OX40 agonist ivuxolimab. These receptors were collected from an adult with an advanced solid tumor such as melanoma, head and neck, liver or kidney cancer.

The CDR3 sequence is CASSPGRASGNTEAFF. The CDR3 nucleotides are TGTGCCAGCAGTCCGGGACGCGCGTCCGGGAACACTGAAGCTTTCTTT. The chain recombines TRBV2 with TRBJ1-1; a weak D match, TRBD1 (5 bases). CDR3 size: 16 residues. Trimming took 5 bases from V and 1 from J, leaving 17 bases between them. Germline-derived CDR1 and CDR2 are SNHLY and FYNNEI.

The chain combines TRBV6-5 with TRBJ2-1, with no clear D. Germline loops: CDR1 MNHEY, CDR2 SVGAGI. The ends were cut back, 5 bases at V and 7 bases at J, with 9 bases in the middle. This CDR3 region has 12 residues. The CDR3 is CASSINSNEQFF. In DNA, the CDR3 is TGTGCCAGCAGTATTAACTCAAATGAGCAGTTCTTC.

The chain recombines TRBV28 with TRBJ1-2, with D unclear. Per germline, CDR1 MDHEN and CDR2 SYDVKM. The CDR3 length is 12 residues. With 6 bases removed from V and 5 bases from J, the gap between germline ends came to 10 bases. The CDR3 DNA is TGTGCCAGCAGCCGGGTCCAATATGGCTACACCTTC. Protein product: CASSRVQYGYTF.

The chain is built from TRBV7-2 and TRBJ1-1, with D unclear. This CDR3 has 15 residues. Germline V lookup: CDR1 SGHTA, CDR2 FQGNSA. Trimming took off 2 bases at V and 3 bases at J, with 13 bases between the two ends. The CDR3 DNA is TGTGCCAGCAGCTTAACAGCGTACAGTTACACTGAAGCTTTCTTT. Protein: CASSLTAYSYTEAFF.

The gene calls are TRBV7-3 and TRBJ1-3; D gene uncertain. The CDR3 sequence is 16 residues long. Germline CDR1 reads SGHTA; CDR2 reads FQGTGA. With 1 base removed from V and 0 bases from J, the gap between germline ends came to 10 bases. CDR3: CASSLIGQSSGNTIYF. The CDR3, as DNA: TGTGCCAGCAGCTTAATAGGGCAGTCCTCTGGAAACACCATATATTTT.

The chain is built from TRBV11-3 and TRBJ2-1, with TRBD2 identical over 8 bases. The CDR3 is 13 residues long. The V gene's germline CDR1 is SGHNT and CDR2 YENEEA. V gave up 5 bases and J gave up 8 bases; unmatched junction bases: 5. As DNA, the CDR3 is TGTGCCAGCAGCCCCACTAGCGGCGATGAGCAGTTCTTC. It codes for CASSPTSGDEQFF.

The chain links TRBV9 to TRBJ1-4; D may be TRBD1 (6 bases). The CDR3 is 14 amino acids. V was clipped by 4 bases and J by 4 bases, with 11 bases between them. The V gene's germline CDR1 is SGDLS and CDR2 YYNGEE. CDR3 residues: CASSPRQVNEKLFF. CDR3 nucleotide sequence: TGTGCCAGCAGCCCGCGACAGGTTAATGAAAAACTGTTTTTT.

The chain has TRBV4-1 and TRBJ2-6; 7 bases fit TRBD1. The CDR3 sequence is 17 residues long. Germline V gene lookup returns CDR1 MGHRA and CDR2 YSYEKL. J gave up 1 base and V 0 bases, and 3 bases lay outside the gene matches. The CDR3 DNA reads TGCGCCAGCAGCCAAGATCCAGGGGGTTCTGGGGCCAACGTCCTGACTTTC. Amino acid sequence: CASSQDPGGSGANVLTF.

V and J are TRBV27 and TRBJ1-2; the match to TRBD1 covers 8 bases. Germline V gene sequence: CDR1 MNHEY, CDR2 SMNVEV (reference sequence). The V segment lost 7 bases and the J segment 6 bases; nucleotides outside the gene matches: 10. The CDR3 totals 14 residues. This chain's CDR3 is CASTRAGGENGYTF. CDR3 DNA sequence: TGTGCCAGCACAAGGGCAGGGGGCGAGAATGGCTACACCTTC.

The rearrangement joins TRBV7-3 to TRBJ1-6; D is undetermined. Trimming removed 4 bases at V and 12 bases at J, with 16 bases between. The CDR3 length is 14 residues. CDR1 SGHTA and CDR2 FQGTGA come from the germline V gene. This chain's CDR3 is CASSSGTVSGPLHF. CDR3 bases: TGTGCCAGCAGCTCTGGAACTGTGAGCGGACCCCTCCACTTT.